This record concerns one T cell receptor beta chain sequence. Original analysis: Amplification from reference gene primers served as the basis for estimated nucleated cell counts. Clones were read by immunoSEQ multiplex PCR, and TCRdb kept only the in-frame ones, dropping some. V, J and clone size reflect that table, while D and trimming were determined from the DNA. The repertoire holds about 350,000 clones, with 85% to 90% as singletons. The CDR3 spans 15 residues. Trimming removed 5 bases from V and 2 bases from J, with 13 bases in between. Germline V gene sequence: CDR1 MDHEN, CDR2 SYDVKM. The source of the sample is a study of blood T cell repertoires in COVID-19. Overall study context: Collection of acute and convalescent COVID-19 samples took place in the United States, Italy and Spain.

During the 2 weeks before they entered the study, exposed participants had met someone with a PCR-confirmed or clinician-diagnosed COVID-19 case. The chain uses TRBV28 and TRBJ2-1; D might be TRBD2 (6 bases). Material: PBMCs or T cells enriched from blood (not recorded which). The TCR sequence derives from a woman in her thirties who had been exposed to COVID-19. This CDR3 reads CASSPRLETYNEQFF. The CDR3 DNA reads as TGTGCCAGCAGTCCCAGACTAGAAACCTACAATGAGCAGTTCTTC.